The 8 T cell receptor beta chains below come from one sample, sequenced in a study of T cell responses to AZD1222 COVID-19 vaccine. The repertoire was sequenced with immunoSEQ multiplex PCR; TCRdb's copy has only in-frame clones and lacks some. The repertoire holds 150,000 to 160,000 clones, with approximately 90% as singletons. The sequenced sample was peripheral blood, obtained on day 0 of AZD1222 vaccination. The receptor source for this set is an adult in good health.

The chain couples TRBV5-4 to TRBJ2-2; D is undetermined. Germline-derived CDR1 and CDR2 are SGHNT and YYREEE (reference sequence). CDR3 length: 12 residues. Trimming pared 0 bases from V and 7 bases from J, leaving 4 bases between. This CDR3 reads CASSLDLGELFF. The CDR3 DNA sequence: TGTGCCAGCAGCTTGGACCTCGGGGAGCTGTTTTTT. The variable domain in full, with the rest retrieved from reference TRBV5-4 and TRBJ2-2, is ETGVTQSPTHLIKTRGQQVTLRCSSQSGHNTVSWYQQALGQGPQFIFQYYREEENGRGNFPPRFSGLQFPNYSSELNVNALELDDSALYLCASSLDLGELFFGEGSRLTVL.

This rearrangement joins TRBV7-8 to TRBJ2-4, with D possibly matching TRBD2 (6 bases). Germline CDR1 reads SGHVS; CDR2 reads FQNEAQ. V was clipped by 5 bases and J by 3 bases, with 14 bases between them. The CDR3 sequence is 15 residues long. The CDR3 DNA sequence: TGTGCCAGCAGCGCCCAGGGAGGAGTCAAAAACATTCAGTACTTC. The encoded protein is CASSAQGGVKNIQYF.

The CDR3 is CASSSNFGLANGIQYF. CDR3 bases: TGTGCCAGCAGCTCCAACTTCGGACTAGCGAATGGTATCCAGTACTTC. The V gene is TRBV7-3, the J gene TRBJ2-5, with TRBD2 identical over 9 bases. The germline gives CDR1 SGHTA, CDR2 FQGTGA. The junction had 16 bases not matched to a gene; V was cut back by 4 bases and J by 10 bases. This CDR3 is 16 amino acids long.

Here the CDR3 DNA reads TGTGCCAGCAGTGCCAGTGCGGATGGCAATCAGCCCCAGCATTTT. Its protein is CASSASADGNQPQHF. The J gene is TRBJ1-5, the V gene TRBV2; D uncertain. This CDR3 region has 15 residues. CDR1 and CDR2 from the germline V gene are SNHLY and FYNNEI. V dropped 4 bases and J dropped 2 bases, with 12 bases sitting between them.

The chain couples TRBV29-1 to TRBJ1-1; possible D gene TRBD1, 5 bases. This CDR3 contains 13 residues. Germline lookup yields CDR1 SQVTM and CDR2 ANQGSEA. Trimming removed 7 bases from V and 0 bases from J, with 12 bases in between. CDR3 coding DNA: TGCAGCGGGGACGGACTAATGAACACTGAAGCTTTCTTT. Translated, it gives CSGDGLMNTEAFF. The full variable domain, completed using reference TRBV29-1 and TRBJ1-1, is SAVISQKPSRDICQRGTSLTIQCQVDSQVTMMFWYRQQPGQSLTLIATANQGSEATYESGFVIDKFPISRPNLTFSTLTVSNMSPEDSSIYLCSGDGLMNTEAFFGQGTRLTVV.

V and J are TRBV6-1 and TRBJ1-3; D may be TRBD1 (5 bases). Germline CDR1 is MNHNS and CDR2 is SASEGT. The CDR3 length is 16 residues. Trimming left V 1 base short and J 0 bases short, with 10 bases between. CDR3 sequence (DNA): TGTGCCAGCAGTGAAGGGGGGACCTCCTCTGGAAACACCATATATTTT. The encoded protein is CASSEGGTSSGNTIYF.

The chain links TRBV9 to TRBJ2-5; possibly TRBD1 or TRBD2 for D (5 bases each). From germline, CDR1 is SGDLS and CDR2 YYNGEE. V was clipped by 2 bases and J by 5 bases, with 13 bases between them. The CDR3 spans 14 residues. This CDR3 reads CASSVSGTVETQYF. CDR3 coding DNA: TGTGCCAGCAGCGTTTCGGGGACGGTTGAGACCCAGTACTTC. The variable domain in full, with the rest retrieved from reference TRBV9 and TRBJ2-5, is DSGVTQTPKHLITATGQRVTLRCSPRSGDLSVYWYQQSLDQGLQFLIQYYNGEERAKGNILERFSAQQFPDLHSELNLSSLELGDSALYFCASSVSGTVETQYFGPGTRLLVL.

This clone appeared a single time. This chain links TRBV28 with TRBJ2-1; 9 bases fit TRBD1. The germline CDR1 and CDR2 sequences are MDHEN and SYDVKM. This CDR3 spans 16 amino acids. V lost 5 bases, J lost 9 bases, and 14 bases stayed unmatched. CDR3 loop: CASSTPPGQGRGEQFF. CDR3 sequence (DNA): TGTGCCAGCAGTACGCCACCGGGACAGGGAAGGGGTGAGCAGTTCTTC.